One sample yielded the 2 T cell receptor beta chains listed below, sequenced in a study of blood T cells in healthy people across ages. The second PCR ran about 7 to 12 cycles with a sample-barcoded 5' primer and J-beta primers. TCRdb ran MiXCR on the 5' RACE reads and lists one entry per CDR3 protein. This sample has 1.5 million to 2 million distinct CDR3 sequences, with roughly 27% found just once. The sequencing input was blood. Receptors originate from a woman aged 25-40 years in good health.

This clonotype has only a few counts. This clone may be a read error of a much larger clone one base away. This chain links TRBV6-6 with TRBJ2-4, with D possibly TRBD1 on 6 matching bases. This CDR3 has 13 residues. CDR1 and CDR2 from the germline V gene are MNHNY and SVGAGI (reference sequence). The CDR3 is CTSSRDTRDIQYF. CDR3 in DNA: TGTACCAGCAGTCGGGACACCCGGGACATTCAGTACTTC.

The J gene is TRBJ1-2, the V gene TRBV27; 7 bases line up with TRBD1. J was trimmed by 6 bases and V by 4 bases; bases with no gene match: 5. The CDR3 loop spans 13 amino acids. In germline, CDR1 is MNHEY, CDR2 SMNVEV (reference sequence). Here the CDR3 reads CASSSNRGDGYTF. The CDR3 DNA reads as TGTGCCAGCAGTTCAAACAGGGGAGATGGCTACACCTTC.